The table lists the clone carrying this T cell receptor (beta chain) with a count of one. The data are from a study of blood T cell repertoires in COVID-19. Whole-study context: Samples of COVID-19 (acute and convalescent) were obtained from the United States, Italy and Spain.

V dropped 1 base and J dropped 3 bases, with 16 bases sitting between them. The CDR3 contains 17 residues. CDR1 and CDR2 from the germline V gene are MDHEN and SYDVKM. What the recovered Cohort 3 donors had was two negative PCRs, clearance, or symptom resolution. How the authors handled the data: Reference gene primer amplification gave estimated nucleated cell counts. The table came from immunoSEQ multiplex PCR; TCRdb's copy has only in-frame clones and leaves some out. V, J and clone size were drawn from that table, and D and trimming were deduced from the DNA. The table shows roughly 250,000 clones, with 85% to 90% occurring only once.

The chain joins TRBV28 to TRBJ1-5; no reliable D call. The receptor was derived from a man in his forties who had recovered from COVID-19. Sequencing was done on a sample of PBMCs or T cells enriched from blood (not recorded which). CDR3 residues: CASSLSSSGVNNQPQHF. The DNA for the CDR3 is TGTGCCAGCAGTTTATCCTCGTCCGGGGTAAACAATCAGCCCCAGCATTTT.